Listed below are T cell receptor beta chains from one sample, sequenced in a study of T cell responses to AZD1222 COVID-19 vaccine. The method was immunoSEQ multiplex PCR; TCRdb's version includes in-frame clones alone and lacks a portion of them. The sample includes 90,000 to 120,000 clones, 92% of them seen just once. This specimen consisted of peripheral blood, obtained 28 days after the second AZD1222 dose. Receptors were obtained from an adult who received the AZD1222 COVID-19 vaccine. Both conserved end residues are part of each CDR3. The D gene is left open where the match is weak. Size is stated for part of the rows, as once, few or many counts, or as a class when the clone is expanded.

cdr3_aa: CASRMGGNTGELFF
cdr3_nt: TGCGCCAGCCGCATGGGAGGGAACACCGGGGAGCTGTTTTTT
d_call: NA
j_call: TRBJ2-2
v_call: TRBV10-2
clone_size: NA

cdr3_aa: CASSLGGEAFF
cdr3_nt: TGTGCCAGCAGCTTGGGAGGTGAAGCTTTCTTT
d_call: NA
j_call: TRBJ1-1
v_call: TRBV5-6
clone_size: NA

cdr3_aa: CASSPEVGLSETQYF
cdr3_nt: TGTGCCAGTAGTCCCGAGGTCGGGCTATCAGAGACCCAGTACTTC
d_call: NA
j_call: TRBJ2-5
v_call: TRBV19
clone_size: once

cdr3_aa: CATSDPTGRVEQYF
cdr3_nt: TGTGCCACCAGTGACCCGACAGGCAGGGTCGAGCAGTACTTC
d_call: NA
j_call: TRBJ2-7
v_call: TRBV24-1
clone_size: NA

cdr3_aa: CASSIGGDYYNEQFF
cdr3_nt: TGTGCCAGTAGTATAGGGGGGGACTACTACAATGAGCAGTTCTTC
d_call: TRBD2
j_call: TRBJ2-1
v_call: TRBV19
clone_size: NA

cdr3_aa: CASSLVGPGTEAFF
cdr3_nt: TGCGCCAGCAGCTTGGTTGGACCAGGGACTGAAGCTTTCTTT
d_call: NA
j_call: TRBJ1-1
v_call: TRBV5-1
clone_size: NA

cdr3_aa: CASSRHSGTNTGELFF
cdr3_nt: TGTGCCAGCAGCCGCCACTCCGGGACGAACACCGGGGAGCTGTTTTTT
d_call: NA
j_call: TRBJ2-2
v_call: TRBV11-2
clone_size: NA

cdr3_aa: CSASRNPAYNEQFF
cdr3_nt: TGCAGTGCTAGTAGGAATCCAGCCTACAATGAGCAGTTCTTC
d_call: NA
j_call: TRBJ2-1
v_call: TRBV20-1
clone_size: NA

cdr3_aa: CSAHLPGEAFF
cdr3_nt: TGCAGTGCTCACTTACCAGGAGAAGCTTTCTTT
d_call: NA
j_call: TRBJ1-1
v_call: TRBV20-1
clone_size: NA

cdr3_aa: CASSLGVGSNQPQHF
cdr3_nt: TGTGCCAGCAGTTTAGGGGTGGGTAGCAATCAGCCCCAGCATTTT
d_call: NA
j_call: TRBJ1-5
v_call: TRBV28
clone_size: NA

cdr3_aa: CASSLGLARGPRDTGELFF
cdr3_nt: TGCGCCAGCAGCTTGGGACTAGCCAGAGGCCCGCGGGACACCGGGGAGCTGTTTTTT
d_call: TRBD2
j_call: TRBJ2-2
v_call: TRBV5-1
clone_size: NA

cdr3_aa: CASSPEGLAVSYNEQFF
cdr3_nt: TGTGCCAGCAGCCCTGAAGGACTAGCGGTCTCCTACAATGAGCAGTTCTTC
d_call: TRBD2
j_call: TRBJ2-1
v_call: TRBV5-4
clone_size: once

cdr3_aa: CASSAGMNTEAFF
cdr3_nt: TGTGCCAGCAGCGCCGGGATGAACACTGAAGCTTTCTTT
d_call: NA
j_call: TRBJ1-1
v_call: TRBV9
clone_size: NA

cdr3_aa: CASSFGDLGDIQYF
cdr3_nt: TGCGCCAGCAGCTTCGGCGATTTGGGGGACATTCAGTACTTC
d_call: NA
j_call: TRBJ2-4
v_call: TRBV5-1
clone_size: NA

cdr3_aa: CASSLGGTSYEQYF
cdr3_nt: TGTGCCAGCAGTTTAGGGGGGACATCATACGAGCAGTACTTC
d_call: NA
j_call: TRBJ2-7
v_call: TRBV27
clone_size: NA

cdr3_aa: CASSQGLAVSSYNEQFF
cdr3_nt: TGTGCCAGCAGCCAGGGACTAGCAGTAAGCTCCTACAATGAGCAGTTCTTC
d_call: TRBD2
j_call: TRBJ2-1
v_call: TRBV14
clone_size: once

cdr3_aa: CSVERPQGSPDTQYF
cdr3_nt: TGCAGCGTTGAGAGGCCGCAGGGCTCCCCAGATACGCAGTATTTT
d_call: NA
j_call: TRBJ2-3
v_call: TRBV29-1
clone_size: NA

cdr3_aa: CASSSGGSVYGYTF
cdr3_nt: TGTGCCAGCAGTTCAGGGGGTAGTGTCTATGGCTACACCTTC
d_call: TRBD1
j_call: TRBJ1-2
v_call: TRBV27
clone_size: NA

cdr3_aa: CASSLAKVILPYEQYF
cdr3_nt: TGTGCCAGCAGCTTAGCGAAAGTTATACTACCCTACGAGCAGTACTTC
d_call: NA
j_call: TRBJ2-7
v_call: TRBV7-2
clone_size: NA

cdr3_aa: CASSLKASGGRTGELFF
cdr3_nt: TGTGCCAGCAGTTTAAAGGCTAGCGGGGGGCGCACCGGGGAGCTGTTTTTT
d_call: TRBD2
j_call: TRBJ2-2
v_call: TRBV27
clone_size: NA

cdr3_aa: CASSPELAAYEQYF
cdr3_nt: TGCGCCAGCAGCCCGGAGCTAGCGGCCTACGAGCAGTACTTC
d_call: TRBD2
j_call: TRBJ2-7
v_call: TRBV4-3
clone_size: NA

cdr3_aa: CASSQMWDRLSSNSPLHF
cdr3_nt: TGCGCCAGCAGCCAAATGTGGGACAGATTATCGAGCAATTCACCCCTCCACTTT
d_call: TRBD1
j_call: TRBJ1-6
v_call: TRBV4-1
clone_size: NA

cdr3_aa: CASSSKGSNTGELFF
cdr3_nt: TGTGCTAGCAGCTCGAAAGGGTCCAACACCGGGGAGCTGTTTTTT
d_call: NA
j_call: TRBJ2-2
v_call: TRBV7-7
clone_size: NA

cdr3_aa: CASSPRQENTIYF
cdr3_nt: TGTGCCAGCTCACCTAGACAGGAAAACACCATATATTTT
d_call: NA
j_call: TRBJ1-3
v_call: TRBV18
clone_size: NA

cdr3_aa: CASSPLSRKYEQYF
cdr3_nt: TGTGCCAGCAGCCCTCTAAGCAGAAAATACGAGCAGTACTTC
d_call: NA
j_call: TRBJ2-7
v_call: TRBV3-1/TRBV3-2
clone_size: NA

cdr3_aa: CASSLTGSYSNQPQHF
cdr3_nt: TGTGCCAGCAGTTTGACAGGCTCTTATAGCAATCAGCCCCAGCATTTT
d_call: NA
j_call: TRBJ1-5
v_call: TRBV28
clone_size: NA

cdr3_aa: CASSISGQGEADTQYF
cdr3_nt: TGTGCCAGCAGCATCTCGGGACAGGGGGAAGCAGATACGCAGTATTTT
d_call: TRBD1
j_call: TRBJ2-3
v_call: TRBV9
clone_size: NA

cdr3_aa: CASSTRLDYYEQYF
cdr3_nt: TGTGCCAGCAGTACCCGACTAGACTACTACGAGCAGTACTTC
d_call: NA
j_call: TRBJ2-7
v_call: TRBV6-5
clone_size: NA

cdr3_aa: CASSLDGGTGGYTQYF
cdr3_nt: TGTGCCAGCAGCTTAGACGGGGGGACAGGGGGCTATACGCAGTATTTT
d_call: TRBD1
j_call: TRBJ2-3
v_call: TRBV7-2
clone_size: NA

cdr3_aa: CASRKLAGNYNEQFF
cdr3_nt: TGTGCCAGTAGGAAACTAGCGGGAAACTACAATGAGCAGTTCTTC
d_call: TRBD2
j_call: TRBJ2-1
v_call: TRBV19
clone_size: NA

cdr3_aa: CASSLPSQETQYF
cdr3_nt: TGTGCCAGCAGTTTACCTAGCCAAGAGACCCAGTACTTC
d_call: NA
j_call: TRBJ2-5
v_call: TRBV28
clone_size: NA

cdr3_aa: CASSQDGGRGRGSNQPQHF
cdr3_nt: TGCGCCAGCAGCCAAGACGGGGGCAGGGGGCGCGGAAGCAATCAGCCCCAGCATTTT
d_call: TRBD1
j_call: TRBJ1-5
v_call: TRBV4-1
clone_size: NA

cdr3_aa: CASSFETDNEQFF
cdr3_nt: TGTGCCAGCAGTTTCGAGACAGACAATGAGCAGTTCTTC
d_call: NA
j_call: TRBJ2-1
v_call: TRBV12-3/TRBV12-4
clone_size: NA

cdr3_aa: CASKVVTLNQPQHF
cdr3_nt: TGTGCCAGCAAAGTAGTGACCCTCAATCAGCCCCAGCATTTT
d_call: NA
j_call: TRBJ1-5
v_call: TRBV6-5
clone_size: NA

cdr3_aa: CASSPGGQPYEQYF
cdr3_nt: TGCGCCAGCAGCCCCGGGGGACAGCCCTACGAGCAGTACTTC
d_call: NA
j_call: TRBJ2-7
v_call: TRBV5-1
clone_size: NA

cdr3_aa: CASGLVLDIENTEAFF
cdr3_nt: TGTGCTAGTGGTTTGGTACTAGACATTGAGAACACTGAAGCTTTCTTT
d_call: NA
j_call: TRBJ1-1
v_call: TRBV12-5
clone_size: NA

cdr3_aa: CASSIAGAGYTF
cdr3_nt: TGTGCCAGTAGTATAGCAGGGGCCGGCTACACCTTC
d_call: NA
j_call: TRBJ1-2
v_call: TRBV19
clone_size: NA

cdr3_aa: CASQGGEQYF
cdr3_nt: TGTGCCAGCCAGGGCGGAGAGCAGTACTTC
d_call: NA
j_call: TRBJ2-7
v_call: TRBV28
clone_size: few

cdr3_aa: CASSLGGHQPQHF
cdr3_nt: TGTGCCAGCAGTTTGGGGGGTCATCAGCCCCAGCATTTT
d_call: NA
j_call: TRBJ1-5
v_call: TRBV12-3/TRBV12-4
clone_size: NA

cdr3_aa: CASSVTVADNSPLHF
cdr3_nt: TGCGCCAGCAGCGTGACCGTCGCCGATAATTCACCCCTCCACTTT
d_call: NA
j_call: TRBJ1-6
v_call: TRBV5-1
clone_size: NA

cdr3_aa: CASTSARDRGYGYTF
cdr3_nt: TGTGCCAGCACATCGGCCCGGGACAGGGGGTATGGCTACACCTTC
d_call: TRBD1
j_call: TRBJ1-2
v_call: TRBV28
clone_size: NA